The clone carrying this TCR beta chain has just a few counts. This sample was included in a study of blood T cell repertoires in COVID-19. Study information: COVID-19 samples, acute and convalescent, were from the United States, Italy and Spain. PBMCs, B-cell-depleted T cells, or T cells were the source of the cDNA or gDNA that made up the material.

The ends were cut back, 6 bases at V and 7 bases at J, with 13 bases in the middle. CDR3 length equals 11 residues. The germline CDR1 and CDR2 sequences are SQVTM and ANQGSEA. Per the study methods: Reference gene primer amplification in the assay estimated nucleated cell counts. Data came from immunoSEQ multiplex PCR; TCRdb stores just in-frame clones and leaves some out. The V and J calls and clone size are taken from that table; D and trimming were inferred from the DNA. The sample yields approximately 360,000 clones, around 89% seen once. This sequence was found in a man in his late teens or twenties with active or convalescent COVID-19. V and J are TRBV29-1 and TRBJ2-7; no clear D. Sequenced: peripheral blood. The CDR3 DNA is TGCAGCGTACCAGATTCGAAAGAGCAGTACTTC. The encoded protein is CSVPDSKEQYF.